A selection of T cell receptor beta chains follows, all from one sample in a study of blood T cell repertoires in COVID-19. Data came from immunoSEQ multiplex PCR; TCRdb stores just in-frame clones and leaves some out. The sample lists 290,000 or so clones, 85% to 90% occurring once. The sequenced sample consisted of PBMCs or T cells enriched from blood (not recorded which). The receptors here all came from a woman younger than 30 with acute COVID-19. Both conserved end residues are part of each CDR3. Fields, in order: D gene, clone size, J gene, V gene, CDR3 protein, CDR3 DNA. A D gene is named only where the DNA matches it firmly. A row's size may be missing; if present it is once, few, many or a size class.

.,once,TRBJ2-3,TRBV5-6,CASSWGPSGDTQYF,TGTGCCAGCAGCTGGGGGCCGTCGGGAGATACGCAGTATTTT
.,.,TRBJ1-3,TRBV2,CASTPAGRNTIYF,TGTGCCAGCACCCCTGCGGGCAGAAACACCATATATTTT
.,once,TRBJ1-1,TRBV11-1,CASTLSGGGSTEAFF,TGTGCCAGCACCCTCTCCGGGGGTGGGAGCACTGAAGCTTTCTTT
.,.,TRBJ1-5,TRBV7-9,CASSSVSGNQPQHF,TGTGCCAGCAGCTCCGTATCCGGCAATCAGCCCCAGCATTTT
.,.,TRBJ1-2,TRBV24-1,CATSARGNYGYTF,TGTGCCACCAGTGCCAGGGGAAACTATGGCTACACCTTC
TRBD2,.,TRBJ2-2,TRBV7-2,CASSFTSGPTGELFF,TGTGCCAGCAGCTTCACTAGCGGGCCCACCGGGGAGCTGTTTTTT
.,.,TRBJ2-5,TRBV18,CASSSTEEETQYF,TGTGCCAGCTCGTCAACCGAGGAAGAGACCCAGTACTTC
.,.,TRBJ1-3,TRBV19,CASSKQVSGNTIYF,TGTGCCAGTAGTAAGCAAGTCTCTGGAAACACCATATATTTT
TRBD1,.,TRBJ1-4,TRBV25-1,CASSEGQGGTTNEKLFF,TGTGCCAGCAGTGAAGGGCAGGGGGGAACCACTAATGAAAAACTGTTTTTT
.,once,TRBJ2-5,TRBV24-1,CATSESETQYF,TGTGCCACCAGTGAATCGGAGACCCAGTACTTC
TRBD2,.,TRBJ2-3,TRBV24-1,CATSDSPPGRKDTQYF,TGTGCCACCAGTGATTCGCCACCCGGGAGGAAAGATACGCAGTATTTT
.,once,TRBJ1-1,TRBV29-1,CSVIQNTEAFF,TGCAGCGTTATACAGAACACTGAAGCTTTCTTT
.,.,TRBJ2-1,TRBV5-1,CASSLGQEQFF,TGCGCCAGCAGCTTGGGGCAGGAGCAGTTCTTC
.,.,TRBJ1-2,TRBV12-3/TRBV12-4,CASSGTTYGYTF,TGTGCCAGCAGCGGCACTACCTATGGCTACACCTTC
.,.,TRBJ1-1,TRBV7-9,CASSRSGYENTEAFF,TGTGCCAGCAGTCGATCGGGGTATGAGAACACTGAAGCTTTCTTT
.,.,TRBJ1-1,TRBV4-1,CASSRETGNTEAFF,TGCGCCAGCAGCCGAGAGACAGGGAACACTGAAGCTTTCTTT
TRBD1,.,TRBJ1-5,TRBV28,CASSLQGGAQHF,TGTGCCAGCAGTTTACAGGGGGGTGCCCAGCATTTT
.,.,TRBJ2-5,TRBV27,CASSVNREETQYF,TGTGCCAGCAGCGTAAACAGGGAAGAGACCCAGTACTTC